This entry features one T cell receptor (beta chain) sequence. No antigen is known for it. The data were taken from a study of post-analysis software for immune sequencing data. The overall study: The cohort encompassed relapsing-remitting, secondary progressive and progressive-relapsing multiple sclerosis disease courses. Study-level results: About five TRBV segments (TRBV5-6, TRBV5-1 and TRBV20-1 among them) occurred more frequently in patients than in controls. The normalized Chao1 diversity of multiple sclerosis patients was significantly lower than that of controls.

CDR3 length: 11 residues. The V gene lost 2 bases and the J gene lost 5 bases, with 3 bases spanning the gap. Germline values: CDR1 SGHDN, CDR2 FVKESK. Libraries were made from TCR beta cDNA, and they carried unique molecular identifiers. TCRdb re-called the PCR reads through MiXCR, storing one row per CDR3 protein. Of roughly 800,000 distinct CDR3 sequences listed, roughly 50% are singletons. The sequencing input was blood. The chain uses TRBV14 and TRBJ2-5; D gene ambiguous. This clonotype was obtained from a girl aged 5 to 17 with multiple sclerosis. The CDR3 spells CASSQTETQYF. The CDR3 nucleotides read TGTGCCAGCAGCCAAACGGAGACCCAGTACTTC.